This T cell receptor beta chain was sequenced during a study of T cell responses to AZD1222 COVID-19 vaccine. For the study at large: Second-dose recipients at about 4 or about 12 weeks were treated as one pooled group.

The assay was immunoSEQ multiplex PCR, and TCRdb's table has in-frame clones only and misses some. In the table there are roughly 200,000 clones, roughly 92% of which are singletons. A word on this clone: Its antigen is unidentified.

Study-wide results and caveats: Possibly, clonal diversity was underestimated; donors were largely white British and included more females. The study reported that nearly half of spike-specific TCRs target unmutated variant regions.

The CDR3 has 14 amino acids. The V gene end was trimmed by 3 bases and the J gene end by 5 bases; junction bases not matched to a gene: 3. Per germline, CDR1 SGHKS and CDR2 YYEKEE (reference sequence). This chain connects TRBV5-5 to TRBJ2-2; 8 nucleotides align to TRBD1. This sample comprised peripheral blood, obtained on day 0 of AZD1222 vaccination. This clonotype was obtained from an adult in good health. In DNA form, the CDR3 reads TGTGCCAGCAGCTCGGGACAGGCGACCGGGGAGCTGTTTTTT. Encoded protein: CASSSGQATGELFF.